This note documents a single T cell receptor beta chain sequence. Its antigen is as yet unknown. The table came from immunoSEQ multiplex PCR; TCRdb's copy has only in-frame clones and leaves some out. Of 150,000 to 200,000 clones listed, approximately 90% are singletons. The data belong to a study of T cell responses to AZD1222 COVID-19 vaccine. Study in general: Doses given second, at about 4 or about 12 weeks, were pooled. Overall study findings and caveats: No day 14 peak samples; only post-peak repertoires were characterized.

V shed 2 bases and J 5 bases; nucleotides not matched to a gene: 7. The CDR3 contains 16 residues. Germline CDR1 MRHNA, CDR2 SNTAGT. The sequenced sample was peripheral blood, obtained on day 0 of AZD1222 vaccination. This sequence was found in an adult in good health. This sequence joins TRBV6-4 and TRBJ2-1; 9 nucleotides match TRBD1. The CDR3: CASSDLDRGPHNEQFF. CDR3 DNA: TGTGCCAGCAGTGACCTGGACAGGGGACCCCACAATGAGCAGTTCTTC.